This is a list of T cell receptor beta chains from one sample in a study of OX40 agonist ivuxolimab in advanced cancers. Assay used: immunoSEQ multiplex PCR; TCRdb lists only in-frame clones, some missing. The data show 55,000 to 80,000 clones, roughly nine tenths seen once. The sequenced sample was CD4+ or CD8+ T cells sorted from blood, obtained in a trial of the OX40 agonist ivuxolimab. The receptor set was obtained from an adult with an advanced solid tumor such as melanoma, head and neck, liver or kidney cancer. Both conserved end residues are part of each CDR3. A D gene is named only where the DNA matches it firmly. Clone size is stated in some rows and not others, as once, few, many or a class when expanded.

TRBV19,TRBD2,TRBJ2-7,NA,TGTGCCAGTAGTATAGAGGAGCGGGGTCACTACGAGCAGTACTTC,CASSIEERGHYEQYF
TRBV7-9,TRBD2,TRBJ2-3,NA,TGTGCCAGCAGCTTGAGAGCGGGAGGGGTAATACATACGCAGTATTTT,CASSLRAGGVIHTQYF
TRBV5-1,NA,TRBJ1-2,NA,TGCGCCAGCAGCTTGGGACAGAACTATGGCTACACCTTC,CASSLGQNYGYTF
TRBV10-3,NA,TRBJ1-2,once,TGTGCCATCAGTGAGTCGGGCAGGGCCCAGTATGGCTACACCTTC,CAISESGRAQYGYTF
TRBV25-1,NA,TRBJ1-4,NA,TGTGCCAGCAGTGTGGGTACACTGGCAACTAATGAAAAACTGTTTTTT,CASSVGTLATNEKLFF
TRBV5-5,NA,TRBJ2-7,NA,TGTGCCAGCAGCTTGACAGGGACCCACGAGCAGTACTTC,CASSLTGTHEQYF
TRBV5-1,NA,TRBJ2-7,NA,TGCGCCAGCAGCTTGGGGAGGGTAAACGAGCAGTACTTC,CASSLGRVNEQYF
TRBV6-1,NA,TRBJ1-4,once,TGTGCCAGCAGTGAACTATGGGCAGGACGTAATGAAAAACTGTTTTTT,CASSELWAGRNEKLFF
TRBV4-2,NA,TRBJ2-7,once,TGTGCCAGCAGCCAAGACGGATACGAGCAGTACTTC,CASSQDGYEQYF
TRBV27,NA,TRBJ2-7,NA,TGTGCCAGTTCTCCCGGGGCTGGTCCCTACGAGCAGTACTTC,CASSPGAGPYEQYF
TRBV29-1,NA,TRBJ2-6,NA,TGCAGCGTTGAAGGGCCCTCTGGGGCCAACGTCCTGACTTTC,CSVEGPSGANVLTF
TRBV27,NA,TRBJ2-2,NA,TGTGCCAGCAGTTTAATGGCTAGCGAGGAGCTGTTTTTT,CASSLMASEELFF